This T cell receptor beta chain was documented in a study of PD-L1 blockade in urothelial cancer. Study-wide results and limits: Prediction of better survival came from below-median pretreatment blood TCR clonality. When measured at 3 weeks, tumor-associated blood clones expanded more in durable-benefit patients.

CDR1 is ENHRY, CDR2 SYGVKD, per germline. This CDR3 has 13 residues. Trimming took 2 bases from V and 3 from J, leaving 7 bases between them. With respect to this clone: The antigen remains undetermined.

Time point reported: pretreatment peripheral blood. Patients suffered from locally advanced or metastatic urothelial carcinoma. In each PCR, synthetic TCR analog templates were spiked in. Clones were read by immunoSEQ multiplex PCR, and TCRdb kept only the in-frame ones, dropping some. The sample has tens of thousands of clones; approximately 79% are singletons. The sequencing here drew on PBMCs, taken around atezolizumab (anti-PD-L1) treatment. This receptor was identified in a man between 65 and 85 years old with urothelial cancer. The gene calls are TRBV10-3 and TRBJ2-5, with D possibly matching TRBD1 (5 bases). The CDR3 sequence is CAISEGAEETQYF. The CDR3 DNA sequence: TGTGCCATCAGTGAGGGGGCCGAAGAGACCCAGTACTTC.